This T cell receptor (beta chain) was recovered during a study of identical twins. Healthy Caucasians supplied all donations. From the 5' RACE reads, TCRdb called clonotypes with MiXCR, one entry per CDR3 protein. The sample shows 500,000 to 600,000 distinct CDR3 sequences, around 20% of them seen only once. This CDR3 spans 14 amino acids. Germline V gives CDR1 SGHTA, CDR2 FQGNSA. Deletions cut 5 bases from V and 6 bases from J, with 16 bases between. A further study also used this sample, focusing on T cells expressing NK-cell markers. That work adds: Beta-chain profiling covered CD3+CD56+NKG2C+, CD3+CD56+NKG2C- and CD3+CD56-NKG2C+ sorted subsets. Each of roughly six donors carried dominant NKG2C+ clonotypes accounting for about 1.0-7.0% of CD8+ T cells. The study found these clonotypes also leading the CD3+CD56-NKG2C+ fraction in a few donors.

The sample taken for sequencing was CD4+ T cells sorted from blood. This TCR derives from a woman between 18 and 30 years old in good health. The rearrangement joins TRBV7-2 to TRBJ1-2; the D gene is possibly TRBD1 (5 bases). The CDR3 loop is CASSPGGWSDGYTF. The CDR3 DNA is TGTGCCAGCAGCCCCGGGGGGTGGAGTGATGGCTACACCTTC.